The 6 T cell receptor beta chains given below trace back to one sample, sequenced in a study of Graves' ophthalmopathy and Graves' hyperthyroidism. RNA served as the template for amplifying TCR beta CDR3 regions. After a first-round RT-PCR with HTBI primers, a second-round multiplex PCR was run. TCRdb redid the calling of the multiplex PCR reads with MiXCR, one entry per CDR3 protein. The data contain about 240,000 distinct CDR3 sequences, around 42% of them singletons. Sequencing was done on a sample of peripheral blood. All receptors come from an adult man with Graves' ophthalmopathy.

The chain carries TRBV20-1 and TRBJ2-5; 11 nucleotides agree with TRBD2. The CDR3 runs to 14 residues. In germline, CDR1 is DFQATT, CDR2 SNEGSKA (reference sequence). Trimming at V came to 6 bases and at J to 4 bases, leaving 7 bases not matched to a gene. For the CDR3, the DNA is TGCAGTGCAGATAGCGGGAGGGCTGGAGAGACCCAGTACTTC. Its protein is CSADSGRAGETQYF.

The chain joins TRBV7-6 to TRBJ1-1; D is perhaps TRBD1 (5 bases). Trimming took off 0 bases at V and 8 bases at J, with 16 bases between the two ends. The CDR3 is 15 residues long. Germline loops: CDR1 SGHVS, CDR2 FNYEAQ. CDR3 amino acids: CASSLARGGVSEAFF. CDR3 bases: TGTGCCAGCAGCTTAGCGCGGGGAGGGGTGAGCGAAGCTTTCTTT. The whole variable domain, filled in from reference TRBV7-6 and TRBJ1-1, reads GAGVSQSPRYKVTKRGQDVALRCDPISGHVSLYWYRQALGQGPEFLTYFNYEAQQDKSGLPNDRFSAERPEGSISTLTIQRTEQRDSAMYRCASSLARGGVSEAFFGQGTRLTVV.

In this sample, this clonotype turned up a few times. The chain employs TRBV7-9 and TRBJ1-2; 7 bases fit TRBD1. Trimming cost V 4 bases and J 6 bases; bases outside gene matches: 8. The V gene's germline CDR1 is SEHNR and CDR2 FQNEAQ (reference sequence). This CDR3 is 14 amino acids long. The CDR3 bases are TGTGCCAGCAGCTGGGTGACAGGGTCAGATGGCTACACCTTC. This encodes CASSWVTGSDGYTF.

The rearrangement uses TRBV10-3 and TRBJ2-7, with D perhaps matching TRBD1 (6 bases). V lost 10 bases to trimming and J lost 5 bases, with 21 bases between them. Germline assignment: CDR1 ENHRY and CDR2 SYGVKD. The CDR3 covers 14 residues. CDR3 DNA sequence: TGTGCCAGCAGCCTTCCAGGGGAGTTCAACGAGCAGTACTTC. It translates to CASSLPGEFNEQYF.

In its sample, this clonotype was seen a few times. The J gene is TRBJ2-7, the V gene TRBV5-8; the D is unclear. CDR3 length equals 13 residues. Germline CDR1 SGHTS, CDR2 YDEGEE. Trimming removed 2 bases at V and 3 bases at J, with 9 bases between. The CDR3 region has the DNA TGTGCCAGCAGCTTAGGCGGTTTCTACGAGCAGTACTTC. This translates into CASSLGGFYEQYF.

Ten or more counts support this clonotype. The CDR3 bases are TGCAGCGTTTGGATTACAGGGTATGGCTACACCTTC. Its protein is CSVWITGYGYTF. The chain links TRBV29-1 to TRBJ1-2, with D maybe TRBD1 (6 bases). This CDR3 region has 12 residues. V was trimmed by 5 bases and J by 5 bases, leaving 12 bases between them. The germline V gene encodes CDR1 SQVTM and CDR2 ANQGSEA.